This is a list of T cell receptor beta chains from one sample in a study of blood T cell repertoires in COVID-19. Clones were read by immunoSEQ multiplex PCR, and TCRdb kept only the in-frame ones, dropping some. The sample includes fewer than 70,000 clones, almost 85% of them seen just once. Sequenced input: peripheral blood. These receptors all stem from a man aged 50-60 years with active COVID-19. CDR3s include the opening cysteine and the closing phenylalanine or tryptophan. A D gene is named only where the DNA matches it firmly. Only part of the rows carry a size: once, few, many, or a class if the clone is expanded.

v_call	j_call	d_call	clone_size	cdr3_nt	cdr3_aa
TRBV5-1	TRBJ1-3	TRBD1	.	TGCGCCAGCAGTCAGGGGGACGCTGGAAACACCATATATTTT	CASSQGDAGNTIYF
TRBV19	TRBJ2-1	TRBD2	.	TGTGCCAGTAGTATGCAGGGAGGGAATGAGCAGTTCTTC	CASSMQGGNEQFF
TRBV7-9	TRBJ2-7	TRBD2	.	TGTGCCAGCAGCTTAGATGGGTTTATGATGGCGGGAGCCCCCTACGAGCAGTACTTC	CASSLDGFMMAGAPYEQYF
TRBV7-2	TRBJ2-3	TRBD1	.	TGTGCCAGCAGCTTTGACAGGGCCCGTGGCACAGATACGCAGTATTTT	CASSFDRARGTDTQYF
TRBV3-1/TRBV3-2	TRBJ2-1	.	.	TGTGCCAGCAGCCAAGGGTTCGCAGCTAGCTACAATGAGCAGTTCTTC	CASSQGFAASYNEQFF
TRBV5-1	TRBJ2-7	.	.	TGCGCCAGTCACCCGGGAAATTTGGGGTACGAGCAGTACTTC	CASHPGNLGYEQYF
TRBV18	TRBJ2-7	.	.	TGTGCCAGCTCACCGAAGGGGACCTACGAGCAGTACTTC	CASSPKGTYEQYF
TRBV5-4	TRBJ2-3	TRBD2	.	TGTGCCAGCAGCTTGGGTAGCGGGAGTCTTACGCAGTATTTT	CASSLGSGSLTQYF
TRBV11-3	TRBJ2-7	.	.	TGTGCCAGCAGCATATCATCGGTTTCAACCTACGAGCAGTACTTC	CASSISSVSTYEQYF
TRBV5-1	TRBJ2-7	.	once	TGCGCCAGCAGCGGATCAGGGGGGTCGACCTACGAGCAGTACTTC	CASSGSGGSTYEQYF
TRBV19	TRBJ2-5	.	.	TGTGCCAGTAGTCTTAAGGTCGTCAGGGAGACCCAGTACTTC	CASSLKVVRETQYF
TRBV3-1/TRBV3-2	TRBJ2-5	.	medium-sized	TGTGCCAGCAGCTCGCGATTAGCGGACTACCAAGAGACCCAGTACTTC	CASSSRLADYQETQYF
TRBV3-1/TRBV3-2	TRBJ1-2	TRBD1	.	TGTGCCAGCAGCCAACTACAGGGGAACTATGGCTACACCTTC	CASSQLQGNYGYTF
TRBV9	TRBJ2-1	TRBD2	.	TGTGCCAGCAGCGTAGGCCCAGCGGGGCGCAATGAGCAGTTCTTC	CASSVGPAGRNEQFF
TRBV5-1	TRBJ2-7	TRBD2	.	TGCGCCAGCAGTCTTTGGGCGGGAGGGTCGTACGAGCAGTACTTC	CASSLWAGGSYEQYF
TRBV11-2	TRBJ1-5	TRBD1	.	TGTGCCAGCAGCCCGGGGACAGAACAGCCCCAGCATTTT	CASSPGTEQPQHF
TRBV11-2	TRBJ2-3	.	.	TGTGCCAGCAGCTTACCACTCCTATCACCGGGGGGCACAGATACGCAGTATTTT	CASSLPLLSPGGTDTQYF
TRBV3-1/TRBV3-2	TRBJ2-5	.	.	TGTGCCAGCAGCCATGGACAGCTTAACCAAGAGACCCAGTACTTC	CASSHGQLNQETQYF
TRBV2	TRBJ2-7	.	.	TGTGCCAGCAGTGGGCAGGGTTTTTACGAGCAGTACTTC	CASSGQGFYEQYF
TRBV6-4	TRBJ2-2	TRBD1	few	TGTGCCACGTCCGGGACAGGGAGCGCCGGGGAGCTGTTTTTT	CATSGTGSAGELFF
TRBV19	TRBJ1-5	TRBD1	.	TGTGCCAGTAGTATAGATCAACAGGGGAGCAATCAGCCCCAGCATTTT	CASSIDQQGSNQPQHF
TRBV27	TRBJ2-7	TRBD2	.	TGTGCCAGCAGTTTATCGACTAGCGGGAGATCCTACGAGCAGTACTTC	CASSLSTSGRSYEQYF
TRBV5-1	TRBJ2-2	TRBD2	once	TGCGCCAGCAGCTTTGCGGGAGGGGAAGGCGGGGAGCTGTTTTTT	CASSFAGGEGGELFF